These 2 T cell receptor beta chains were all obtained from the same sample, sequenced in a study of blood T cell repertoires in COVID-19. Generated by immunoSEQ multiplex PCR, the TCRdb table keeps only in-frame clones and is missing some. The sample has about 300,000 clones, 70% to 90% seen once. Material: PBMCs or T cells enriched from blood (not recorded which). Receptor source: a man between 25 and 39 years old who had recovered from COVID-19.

The CDR3 DNA reads TGCGCCAGCGGCGGGGACACCGGGGAGCTGTTTTTT. This translates into CASGGDTGELFF. This sequence joins TRBV5-1 and TRBJ2-2; TRBD2 might be the D (6 bases). Germline CDR1 is SGHRS and CDR2 is YFSETQ. Trimming took off 7 bases at V and 3 bases at J, with 7 bases between the two ends. There are 12 residues in the CDR3.

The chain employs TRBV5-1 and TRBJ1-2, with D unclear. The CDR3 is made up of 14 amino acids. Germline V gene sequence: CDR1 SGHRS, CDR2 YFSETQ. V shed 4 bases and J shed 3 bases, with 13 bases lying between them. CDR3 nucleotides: TGCGCCAGCAGCCCCCGAGTCGGGGACTATGGCTACACCTTC. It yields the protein CASSPRVGDYGYTF. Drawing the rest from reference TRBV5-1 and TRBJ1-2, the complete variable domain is KAGVTQTPRYLIKTRGQQVTLSCSPISGHRSVSWYQQTPGQGLQFLFEYFSETQRNKGNFPGRFSGRQFSNSRSEMNVSTLELGDSALYLCASSPRVGDYGYTFGSGTRLTVV.